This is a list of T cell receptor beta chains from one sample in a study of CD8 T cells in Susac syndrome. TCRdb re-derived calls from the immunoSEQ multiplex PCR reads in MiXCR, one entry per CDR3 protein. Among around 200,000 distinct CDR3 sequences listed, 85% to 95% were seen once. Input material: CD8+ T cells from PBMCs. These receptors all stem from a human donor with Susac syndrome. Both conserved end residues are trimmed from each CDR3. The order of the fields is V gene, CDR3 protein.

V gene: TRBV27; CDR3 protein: ASSLSTGGRNSYEQY
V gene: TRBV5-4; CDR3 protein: ASSFYANTGELF
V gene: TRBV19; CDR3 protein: ASSIVGYEQY
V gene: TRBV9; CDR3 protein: ASSAGDTNQPQH
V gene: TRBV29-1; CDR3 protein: SVGLTGTGYYEQY
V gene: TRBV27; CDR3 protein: ASSFKGGSYGYT
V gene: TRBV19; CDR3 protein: ASSMSRKADTQY
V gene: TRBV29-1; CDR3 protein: SVQGLAGNNEQF
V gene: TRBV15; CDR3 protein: ATSRTTRTVRNEQF
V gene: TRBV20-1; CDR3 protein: SARASLAGSSYEQY
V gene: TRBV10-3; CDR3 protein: AISAANEKLF
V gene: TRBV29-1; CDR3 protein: SVVASPNTGELF
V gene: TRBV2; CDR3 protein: ASSEVETAKNIQY
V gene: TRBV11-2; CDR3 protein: ASSLQDSGNTIY
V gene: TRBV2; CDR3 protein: ASRGTVTNEKLF
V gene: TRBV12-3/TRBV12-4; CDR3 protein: ARRRVNQPQH
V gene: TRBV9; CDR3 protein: ASSVSSGPLH
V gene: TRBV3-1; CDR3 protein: ASSHQAGNTEAF
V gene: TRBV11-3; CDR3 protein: ASSFHSTDTQY
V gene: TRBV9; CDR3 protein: ASSVGAGASYGYT
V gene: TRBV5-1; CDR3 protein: ASSWDIISGQHQETQY
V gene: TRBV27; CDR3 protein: ASSLGGLTWDEQF
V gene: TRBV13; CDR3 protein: ASSLGLREIAKNIQY
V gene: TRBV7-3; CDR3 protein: ASSLTGGDTDTQY
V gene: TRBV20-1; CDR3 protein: SAEDKDNYGYT
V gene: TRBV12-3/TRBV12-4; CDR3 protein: ASSFPGANEKLF
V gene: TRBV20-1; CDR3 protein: SANRDYGYT
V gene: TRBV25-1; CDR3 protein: ASSGGTSGRVAGELF
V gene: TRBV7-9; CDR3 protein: ASSRRLAGGYEQY
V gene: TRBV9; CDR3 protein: ASSEGLAGVYTGELF
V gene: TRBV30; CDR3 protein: AWRGVVRTEAF
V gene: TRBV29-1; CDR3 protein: SAAGTGGRNEQF
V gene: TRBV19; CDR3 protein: ASSIGLAGVYEQY
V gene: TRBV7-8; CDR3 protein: ASSLAAGEVVEGYT